The clone carrying this T cell receptor (beta chain) was counted between two and nine times. Its antigen is unknown. Carried by the TCR beta cDNA libraries were unique molecular identifiers. With roughly 1 to 11 million T cells as the source, 540,000 or so cDNA molecules resulted. Via MiXCR, TCRdb re-called the PCR reads, giving one row per CDR3 protein. The profile shows about 460,000 distinct CDR3 sequences, around 40% of them singletons. The germline gives CDR1 SGHTA, CDR2 FQGTGA. J lost 4 bases, V lost 2 bases, and 17 bases had no gene match. The length of the CDR3 is 19 residues. These data come from a study of post-analysis software for immune sequencing data. Findings and caveats of the study: Samples from a shared batch, those prepared together, strongly co-clustered by F measure. In multiple sclerosis, normalized Chao1 diversity was significantly below that of controls. Patients carried five TRBV segments more frequently than controls did, and TRBV5-6, TRBV5-1 and TRBV20-1 were among them.

The rearrangement uses TRBV7-3 and TRBJ2-3; 8 nucleotides match TRBD2. This sequence originates from a girl under 18 with multiple sclerosis. The sequencing sample was made of blood. For the CDR3, the DNA is TGTGCCAGCAGCTTACCAGCGGGAGAGTTCGTGGCGCACGCAGATACGCAGTATTTT. As protein: CASSLPAGEFVAHADTQYF. The full variable domain, with the rest looked up from reference TRBV7-3 and TRBJ2-3, is GAGVSQTPSNKVTEKGKYVELRCDPISGHTALYWYRQSLGQGPEFLIYFQGTGAADDSGLPNDRFFAVRPEGSVSTLKIQRTERGDSAVYLCASSLPAGEFVAHADTQYFGPGTRLTVL.